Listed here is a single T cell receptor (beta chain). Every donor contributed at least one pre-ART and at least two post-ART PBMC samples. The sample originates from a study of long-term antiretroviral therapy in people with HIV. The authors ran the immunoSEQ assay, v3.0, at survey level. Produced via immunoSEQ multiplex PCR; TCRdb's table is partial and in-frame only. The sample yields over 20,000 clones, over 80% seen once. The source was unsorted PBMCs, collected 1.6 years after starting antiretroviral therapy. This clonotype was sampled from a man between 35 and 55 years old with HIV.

CDR3 residues: CSVPDRDISGANVLTF. The CDR3 DNA follows: TGCAGCGTCCCGGACAGGGATATCTCTGGGGCCAACGTCCTGACTTTC. This chain uses TRBV29-1 with TRBJ2-6; 8 bases map to TRBD1. This CDR3 has 16 amino acids. V shed 6 bases and J 0 bases; nucleotides not matched to a gene: 7. The germline gives CDR1 SQVTM, CDR2 ANQGSEA.